This note documents a single T cell receptor beta chain sequence. Its specificity is unknown. The record originates from a study of STAT5B mutations in CD4+ large granular lymphocyte leukemia. Study outcomes and limitations: Main leukemic clonotypes were patient-specific, but more than 20% appeared at low frequency elsewhere. Data were not HLA-matched across samples.

The survey-level immunoSEQ assay was used. Clones were sequenced by immunoSEQ multiplex PCR, and TCRdb holds only the in-frame ones, with some missing. The data show 34,000 or so clones, roughly 80% seen once. The TCR originated in a human donor in good health. What was sequenced was CD4+ T cells from blood buffy coats.

The CDR3 region is CASSSIRPIRGNTEAFF. The CDR3 bases are TGTGCCAGCAGTTCCATACGCCCGATCAGGGGGAACACTGAAGCTTTCTTT. V usage is TRBV28 and J usage is TRBJ1-1, with a weak D call TRBD1 (6 bases). V lost 4 bases, J lost 1 base, and 19 bases lay in between. CDR1 MDHEN and CDR2 SYDVKM come from the germline V gene. This CDR3 has 17 amino acids.